This passage covers 2 T cell receptor beta chains from one sample sequenced in a study of T-cell reconstitution after alpha-beta-depleted transplantation in children. The TCRbeta library incorporated unique molecular identifiers. TCRdb recomputed calls from the PCR reads with MiXCR, one row per CDR3 protein. The sample contains more than 550,000 distinct CDR3 sequences, roughly 10% of which appear only once. The source material was PBMCs from the stem cell graft donor, sampled from the stem cell graft. These receptor sequences come from a human donor who donated a stem cell graft to a child with acute myeloid leukemia.

This clonotype was observed a few times. The chain joins TRBV11-2 to TRBJ2-7, with TRBD2 matching over 8 bases. The CDR3 runs to 14 residues. Per the germline V gene, CDR1 is SGHAT and CDR2 is FQNNGV. The V gene end was trimmed by 5 bases and the J gene end by 5 bases; junction bases not matched to a gene: 8. CDR3 loop: CASSPHLLADEQYF. The CDR3, as DNA: TGTGCCAGCAGCCCTCATTTACTAGCGGACGAGCAGTACTTC.

This clonotype was seen a handful of times. The chain carries TRBV20-1 and TRBJ2-5, with D possibly called TRBD1 or TRBD2 (6 bases each). The V end lost 5 bases, the J end lost 1 base, and 11 bases lay between the germline ends. Per the germline V gene, CDR1 is DFQATT and CDR2 is SNEGSKA (reference sequence). This CDR3 contains 13 residues. CDR3 in DNA: TGCAGTGCTTCCCGGGGGCCCCAAGAGACCCAGTACTTC. As protein: CSASRGPQETQYF.